The 26 T cell receptor beta chains below were found in one sample sequenced in a study of cytomegalovirus exposure and HLA in healthy donors. 13 Jbeta primers and 60 Vbeta primers were used for the PCR. TCRdb keeps only in-frame clones here, not all; method: immunoSEQ multiplex PCR. The sample yields about 79,000 clones, of which the top ten take up about 4.6%. Sequencing was performed on PBMCs. These receptors all come from a man aged 30 to 45 in good health and CMV-seronegative.

The CDR3 DNA follows: TGCGCCAGCAGACAAACTAAGACAGGGAGCCACGAGCAGTACTTC. Translation gives CASRQTKTGSHEQYF. This chain connects TRBV4-1 to TRBJ2-7, with 7 bases that match TRBD1. V shed 6 bases, J shed 5 bases, and the junction held 13 bases outside the gene matches. This CDR3 spans 15 amino acids. Germline V CDR1 and CDR2: MGHRA, YSYEKL.

The rearrangement joins TRBV5-4 to TRBJ2-7, with 7 bases that match TRBD2. V trimming: 5 bases; J trimming: 3 bases; junction bases outside the gene matches: 5. The germline gives CDR1 SGHNT, CDR2 YYREEE (reference sequence). The CDR3 has 13 residues. The CDR3 sequence is CASSRREDYEQYF. CDR3 in DNA: TGTGCCAGCAGTCGCCGGGAGGACTACGAGCAGTACTTC.

The CDR3 DNA reads as TGTGCCTGGGGAGACAGGAACGGCCAGCCCCAGCATTTT. Translating it yields CAWGDRNGQPQHF. J is TRBJ1-5 and V is TRBV30, with a possible D match to TRBD1 (6 bases). The CDR3 runs to 13 residues. V was trimmed by 5 bases and J by 7 bases, leaving 15 bases between them. Germline V gene sequence: CDR1 GTSNPN, CDR2 SVGIG (reference sequence).

The chain recombines TRBV4-1 with TRBJ1-2; 9 positions match TRBD1. The CDR3 length is 14 residues. Germline V lookup: CDR1 MGHRA, CDR2 YSYEKL. Trimming cost V 4 bases and J 3 bases; bases outside gene matches: 3. Written as DNA, the CDR3 is TGCGCCAGCAGCCCCAGGACAGGGGACTATGGCTACACCTTC. The encoded protein is CASSPRTGDYGYTF.

This chain connects TRBV30 to TRBJ2-5, with 11 bases aligning to TRBD2. CDR3 size: 14 residues. After removal of 5 bases from V and 1 base from J, the junction contained 3 bases not matched to a gene. Germline V CDR1 and CDR2: GTSNPN, SVGIG (reference sequence). In nucleotides, the CDR3 is TGTGCCTGGGTAGGGACTAGCGGCCAAGAGACCCAGTACTTC. Protein product: CAWVGTSGQETQYF.

This sequence joins TRBV6-1 and TRBJ2-5; D possibly corresponds to TRBD1 (5 bases). In germline, CDR1 is MNHNS, CDR2 SASEGT. This CDR3 region has 13 residues. V lost 11 bases, J lost 1 base, and 14 bases lay in between. CDR3 DNA: TGTGCCGGCTCGAGACAGATCCAAGAGACCCAGTACTTC. Translated: CAGSRQIQETQYF.

The J gene is TRBJ2-1, the V gene TRBV18; a possible D gene is TRBD2 (5 bases). V gave up 4 bases and J gave up 9 bases, with 10 bases separating them. From germline, CDR1 is KGHSH and CDR2 LQKENI. This CDR3 has 12 amino acids. The CDR3 bases are TGTGCCAGCTCACAGGAGGTAGGTGAGCAGTTCTTC. Translating gives CASSQEVGEQFF.

The chain combines TRBV5-1 with TRBJ2-1; TRBD2 matches 8 bases. The CDR3 is 14 amino acids. Germline CDR1 is SGHRS and CDR2 is YFSETQ. V lost 2 bases and J lost 5; bases outside the gene matches: 3. The CDR3 reads CASSFSGVDNEQFF. The CDR3 region has the DNA TGCGCCAGCAGCTTTAGCGGGGTCGACAATGAGCAGTTCTTC.

The rearrangement uses TRBV12-2 and TRBJ1-4. TRBV12-2 is described as a pseudogene. This CDR3 has 16 residues. CDR3 in DNA: TGTGCAAGTCGCTTAGCTCGGAGGGGTATGGGAGAAAAACTGTTTTTT. Its protein is CASRLARRGMGEKLFF.

This rearrangement joins TRBV21-1 to TRBJ2-3; TRBD2 reflects the table's D call only, with no check against the DNA. TRBV21-1 counts as a pseudogene. This CDR3 region has 16 residues. The CDR3 nucleotides are TGTGCCAGCAGCAAATTTTGCGGGAGGAAAGGGGATACGCAGTATTTT. It is translated as CASSKFCGRKGDTQYF.

The CDR3 nucleotides are TGTGCCAGTAGTAGACATGCCGCAGGCGGGGAGCTGTTTTTT. Translating gives CASSRHAAGGELFF. The chain couples TRBV19 to TRBJ2-2; D remains unclear. V lost 4 bases and J 7 bases, leaving 13 bases between the germline ends. This CDR3 is built from 14 residues. Germline CDR1 is LNHDA and CDR2 is SQIVND (reference sequence). Complete variable domain (other parts from reference TRBV19 and TRBJ2-2): DGGITQSPKYLFRKEGQNVTLSCEQNLNHDAMYWYRQDPGQGLRLIYYSQIVNDFQKGDIAEGYSVSREKKESFPLTVTSAQKNPTAFYLCASSRHAAGGELFFGEGSRLTVL.

The gene calls are TRBV9 and TRBJ2-7; weak D call: TRBD1 (6 bases). CDR1 is SGDLS, CDR2 YYNGEE, per germline. The CDR3 totals 15 residues. V gave up 4 bases and J gave up 0 bases, with 14 bases separating them. The DNA of the CDR3 is TGTGCCAGCAGCCCAAGGGGGTCCAACTCCTACGAGCAGTACTTC. The encoded protein is CASSPRGSNSYEQYF.

The V gene is TRBV9, the J gene TRBJ2-1, with TRBD1 as a possible D gene (6 bases). Germline assignment: CDR1 SGDLS and CDR2 YYNGEE. The CDR3 covers 13 residues. The germline V and J ends were trimmed by 4 bases and 15 bases, with 20 bases remaining between them. Here the CDR3 reads CASSRLGDNNPFF. As DNA, the CDR3 is TGTGCCAGCAGCCGTTTGGGGGACAATAATCCGTTCTTC.

The V call is TRBV27, the J call TRBJ1-2, with TRBD1 matching 9 bases. With V trimmed by 5 bases and J by 3 bases, 10 bases remained unmatched. CDR1 MNHEY and CDR2 SMNVEV come from the germline V gene (reference sequence). This CDR3 has 16 amino acids. The CDR3: CASSPGTGQGDYGYTF. For the CDR3, the DNA is TGTGCCAGCAGTCCGGGGACGGGACAGGGCGACTATGGCTACACCTTC.

V is TRBV12-5 and J is TRBJ1-5; D unclear. CDR1 is LGHNT and CDR2 is FRNRAP in the germline V gene. Trimming took off 4 bases at V and 3 bases at J, with 10 bases between the two ends. This CDR3 is built from 14 residues. In DNA form, the CDR3 reads TGTGCTAGTGGTTCTCCAGACACCAATCAGCCCCAGCATTTT. Translating gives CASGSPDTNQPQHF.

The chain's CDR3 is CASSPGGYEQYF. The CDR3 DNA is TGTGCCAGCAGCCCCGGAGGCTACGAGCAGTACTTC. The chain joins TRBV11-2 to TRBJ2-7; D may be TRBD2 (5 bases). CDR3 length: 12 amino acids. Germline values: CDR1 SGHAT, CDR2 FQNNGV. V lost 5 bases, J lost 3 bases, and 8 bases lay in between.

J is TRBJ1-4 and V is TRBV6-5, with 8 bases aligning to TRBD1. The CDR3 is 14 amino acids. Germline-derived CDR1 and CDR2 are MNHEY and SVGAGI. V shed 6 bases and J 6 bases; nucleotides not matched to a gene: 6. The CDR3 sequence: CASSRTGRDEKLFF. In nucleotides, the CDR3 is TGTGCCAGCAGCCGGACAGGGAGGGATGAAAAACTGTTTTTT.

The chain employs TRBV4-2 and TRBJ1-1; TRBD1 matches at 9 bases. CDR1 and CDR2 from the germline V gene are LGHNA and YNFKEQ. With V trimmed by 0 bases and J by 4 bases, 6 bases remained unmatched. The CDR3 loop spans 16 amino acids. CDR3 sequence reads: CASSQDRGQGVTEAFF. CDR3 nucleotide sequence: TGTGCCAGCAGCCAAGATCGGGGACAGGGTGTCACTGAAGCTTTCTTT.

The chain carries TRBV14 and TRBJ2-5; D remains unclear. Germline values: CDR1 SGHDN, CDR2 FVKESK. This CDR3 spans 12 amino acids. V dropped 1 base and J dropped 5 bases, with 5 bases sitting between them. CDR3 in DNA: TGTGCCAGCAGCCAAGTGAGGGAGACCCAGTACTTC. Protein sequence: CASSQVRETQYF.

V and J are TRBV2 and TRBJ2-7, with D perhaps matching TRBD1 (5 bases). V was clipped by 9 bases and J by 0 bases, with 15 bases between them. CDR3 size: 14 residues. In germline, CDR1 is SNHLY, CDR2 FYNNEI. The CDR3 is CASWSRRGSYEQYF. CDR3 sequence (DNA): TGTGCCAGTTGGTCCCGTAGGGGCTCCTACGAGCAGTACTTC.

This chain links TRBV5-1 with TRBJ2-2; D perhaps matches TRBD1 (5 bases). V lost 0 bases, J lost 3 bases, and 12 bases lay in between. The CDR3 consists of 16 residues. The germline V gene encodes CDR1 SGHRS and CDR2 YFSETQ. The CDR3 reads CASSLEQGGDTGELFF. The CDR3 nucleotides are TGCGCCAGCAGCTTGGAGCAGGGCGGCGACACCGGGGAGCTGTTTTTT.

The chain has TRBV2 and TRBJ1-2; D gene ambiguous. The V and J ends lost 4 bases and 4 bases respectively, with 10 bases between them. This CDR3 has 13 residues. Germline CDR1 SNHLY, CDR2 FYNNEI. Here the CDR3 DNA reads TGTGCCAGCAGTGTAGGACTTCGCTATGGCTACACCTTC. Translated, it gives CASSVGLRYGYTF.

V usage is TRBV7-8 and J usage is TRBJ1-2; no clear D gene. The CDR3 loop spans 14 amino acids. Germline V gives CDR1 SGHVS, CDR2 FQNEAQ. V dropped 5 bases and J dropped 2 bases, with 12 bases sitting between them. The CDR3 DNA reads TGTGCCAGCAGCCCGTTAGAGGAAAACTATGGCTACACCTTC. This codes for CASSPLEENYGYTF.

The chain couples TRBV27 to TRBJ2-7; TRBD1 matches 10 bases. Germline values: CDR1 MNHEY, CDR2 SMNVEV (reference sequence). CDR3 length: 14 amino acids. V shed 3 bases, J shed 6 bases, and the junction held 5 bases outside the gene matches. The CDR3 loop reads CASSFSGTGAEQYF. CDR3 sequence (DNA): TGTGCCAGCAGTTTCTCCGGGACAGGGGCCGAGCAGTACTTC.

V usage is TRBV6-1 and J usage is TRBJ1-2; tentatively, D is TRBD1 (5 bases). The CDR3 runs to 15 residues. V lost 5 bases and J lost 3, with 16 bases in between. CDR1 is MNHNS and CDR2 is SASEGT in the germline V gene. The CDR3 DNA reads as TGTGCCAGCAGTATCCGGGGAGGGACTGACTATGGCTACACCTTC. This sequence encodes CASSIRGGTDYGYTF.

V gene TRBV4-1 combines with J gene TRBJ1-4; 9 bases are shared with TRBD1. CDR1 and CDR2 (germline): MGHRA, YSYEKL. J lost 8 bases, V lost 0 bases, and 4 bases had no gene match. The CDR3 totals 15 residues. The CDR3 protein is CASSQDGQGKEKLFF. The CDR3, as DNA: TGCGCCAGCAGCCAAGACGGACAGGGGAAAGAAAAACTGTTTTTT.